The next 32 T cell receptor beta chains were all read from a single sample in a study of CD8+CD57+ T cells in acquired aplastic anemia. It was genomic DNA that served as the template for profiling TCR beta VDJ and CDR3. TCRdb reprocessed the reads with MiXCR, giving one entry per CDR3 protein. The table shows roughly 170,000 distinct CDR3 sequences, with around 50% occurring only once. Individuals selected for sequencing had exhibited CD8+CD57+ cell expansion on flow cytometry. Sequencing was done on a sample of sorted CD4+, CD8+, or CD8+CD57+ T cells (not recorded which) from PBMCs. These TCRs come from a human donor with aplastic anemia.

The J gene is TRBJ1-6, the V gene TRBV20-1; D gene unclear. The CDR3 totals 17 residues. V gave up 0 bases and J gave up 0 bases, with 12 bases separating them. The germline V gene encodes CDR1 DFQATT and CDR2 SNEGSKA (reference sequence). The CDR3 reads CSARDIGKSSYNSPLHF. Here the CDR3 DNA reads TGCAGTGCTAGAGATATTGGGAAAAGCTCCTATAATTCACCCCTCCACTTT.

Many counts were recorded for this clonotype. The chain joins TRBV20-1 to TRBJ1-4; possible D gene TRBD1, 6 bases. The CDR3 is made up of 12 amino acids. The V end lost 3 bases, the J end lost 8 bases, and 10 bases lay between the germline ends. CDR1 and CDR2 (germline): DFQATT, SNEGSKA (reference sequence). The CDR3 nucleotides read TGCAGTGCTAGGCCTGGGGGCGAAAAACTGTTTTTT. Translated: CSARPGGEKLFF.

V gene TRBV24-1 combines with J gene TRBJ1-5, with 9 bases identical to TRBD1. Germline V gene sequence: CDR1 KGHDR, CDR2 SFDVKD. The CDR3 covers 16 residues. J was trimmed by 3 bases and V by 6 bases; bases with no gene match: 8. In DNA form, the CDR3 reads TGTGCCACCAGTTTAGGGACAGGGCGACTCAATCAGCCCCAGCATTTT. Its protein product is CATSLGTGRLNQPQHF.

The J gene is TRBJ2-1, the V gene TRBV29-1; 8 nucleotides agree with TRBD1. Germline V gene sequence: CDR1 SQVTM, CDR2 ANQGSEA. This CDR3 spans 15 amino acids. J gave up 4 bases and V 7 bases, and 12 bases lay outside the gene matches. The DNA of the CDR3 is TGCAGCGCGGACAGGGATCGGGAGAATTACAATGAGCAGTTCTTC. Its translation is CSADRDRENYNEQFF.

This clonotype was counted many times. The gene calls are TRBV20-1 and TRBJ2-1; a possible D gene is TRBD2 (6 bases). The CDR3 is made up of 12 amino acids. CDR1 is DFQATT and CDR2 is SNEGSKA in the germline V gene (reference sequence). V dropped 6 bases and J dropped 5 bases, with 11 bases sitting between them. The CDR3 protein is CSARGPDNEQFF. The CDR3 DNA reads as TGCAGTGCGCGGGGACCAGACAATGAGCAGTTCTTC.

This clonotype was counted ten times or more. The genes are TRBV6-1 and TRBJ1-1; 7 bases are shared with TRBD1. CDR1 is MNHNS, CDR2 SASEGT, per germline. CDR3 length equals 13 residues. Trimming at V came to 6 bases and at J to 1 base, leaving 2 bases not matched to a gene. The CDR3 here is CASRTGQNTEAFF. The CDR3 DNA follows: TGTGCCAGCAGGACAGGGCAGAACACTGAAGCTTTCTTT.

This clonotype was seen ten or more times. The gene calls are TRBV12-3 or TRBV12-4 and TRBJ2-5; 14 bases match TRBD2. The CDR3 has 17 amino acids. Trimming removed 3 bases from V and 3 bases from J; junction bases left unmatched: 6. CDR3: CASSFRRGLAGEETQYF. CDR3 nucleotide sequence: TGTGCCAGCAGTTTCCGGCGGGGACTAGCGGGGGAAGAGACCCAGTACTTC.

This clonotype was picked up many times. The chain employs TRBV9 and TRBJ2-2; D may be TRBD1 (6 bases). The CDR3 is made up of 18 amino acids. V was clipped by 1 base and J by 0 bases, with 16 bases between them. CDR1 and CDR2 (germline): SGDLS, YYNGEE. The CDR3, as DNA: TGTGCCAGCAGCGTATATTCGGGGACATGGTCGAACACCGGGGAGCTGTTTTTT. It is translated as CASSVYSGTWSNTGELFF.

The rearrangement links TRBV29-1 to TRBJ2-3; the D gene is possibly TRBD1 (5 bases). Trimming stripped 6 bases from V and 11 bases from J, with 27 bases between. The CDR3 spans 15 residues. In germline, CDR1 is SQVTM, CDR2 ANQGSEA. The CDR3 region is CSVDFRGVPGNEQYF. CDR3 sequence (DNA): TGCAGCGTCGACTTTAGGGGTGTGCCAGGCAATGAGCAGTATTTT.

This clonotype has a count of ten or more. For the CDR3, the DNA is TGCAGTGCTGGCAACGTCAGGGCGCGCACAGATACGCAGTATTTT. Its protein product is CSAGNVRARTDTQYF. This sequence joins TRBV20-1 and TRBJ2-3; TRBD1 might be the D (5 bases). The CDR3 loop spans 15 amino acids. CDR1 DFQATT and CDR2 SNEGSKA come from the germline V gene (reference sequence). The V gene lost 5 bases and the J gene lost 1 base, with 16 bases spanning the gap.

V usage is TRBV7-9 and J usage is TRBJ2-1, with 9 positions matching TRBD1. Germline trimming cut 10 bases from V and 7 bases from J; bases unmatched to any gene: 8. CDR3 length: 13 amino acids. Germline CDR1 SEHNR, CDR2 FQNEAQ (reference sequence). The CDR3 nucleotides read TGTGCCATTCCGGGACAGGGAAAGAATGAGCAGTTCTTC. The encoded protein is CAIPGQGKNEQFF.

A remark on this clonotype: One base away lies a much larger clone, so this may be a sequencing read error. The chain joins TRBV5-1 to TRBJ1-1, with 7 nucleotides matching TRBD1. CDR1 is SGHRS and CDR2 is YFSETQ in the germline V gene. This CDR3 spans 16 amino acids. CDR3 protein: CASSPLQGWGTTEASF. CDR3 nucleotides: TGCGCCAGCAGTCCCTTACAGGGGTGGGGGACCACTGAAGCTTCCTTT. Looking up the rest from reference TRBV5-1 and TRBJ1-1 gives the full variable domain: KAGVTQTPRYLIKTRGQQVTLSCSPISGHRSVSWYQQTPGQGLQFLFEYFSETQRNKGNFPGRFSGRQFSNSRSEMNVSTLELGDSALYLCASSPLQGWGTTEASFGQGTRLTVV.

J is TRBJ1-1 and V is TRBV27; D might be TRBD1 (6 bases). Germline-derived CDR1 and CDR2 are MNHEY and SMNVEV (reference sequence). V lost 6 bases, J lost 1 base, and 12 bases lay in between. The CDR3 length is 14 residues. The CDR3 protein is CASRIQGRNTEAFF. DNA of the CDR3: TGTGCCAGCAGGATACAGGGCCGGAACACTGAAGCTTTCTTT.

For this clonotype: A junction boundary mismatches the germline segment, possibly from a read error. V and J are TRBV5-6 and TRBJ1-3; tentatively, D is TRBD1 (6 bases). This CDR3 region has 16 residues. CDR1 is SGHDT, CDR2 YYEEEE, per germline. The CDR3 reads CASSLGQDPSGNTIYF. Written as DNA, the CDR3 is TGTGCCAGCAGCTTGGGACAGGACCCCTCTGGGAACACCATATATTTT.

In regard to this clonotype: A much larger clone lies one base from this, so it may be a read error. This chain connects TRBV28 to TRBJ2-5; tentative D call: TRBD1 (6 bases). Germline V gene lookup returns CDR1 MDHEN and CDR2 SYDVKM. The CDR3 sequence is 14 residues long. The CDR3 sequence is CASGLQGSSETQYF. DNA of the CDR3: TGTGCCAGCGGTTTACAGGGTTCGTCGGAGACCCAGTACTTC.

The rearrangement joins TRBV9 to TRBJ2-3, with 9 bases matching TRBD2. The CDR3 is made up of 15 amino acids. V dropped 0 bases and J dropped 5; count of bases not matched to a gene: 4. Germline-derived CDR1 and CDR2 are SGDLS and YYNGEE. The CDR3 reads CASSVGGLAGDTQYF. The CDR3 DNA sequence: TGTGCCAGCAGCGTAGGGGGACTAGCAGGAGATACGCAGTATTTT. Using reference TRBV9 and TRBJ2-3 for the parts outside the CDR3, the full variable domain is DSGVTQTPKHLITATGQRVTLRCSPRSGDLSVYWYQQSLDQGLQFLIQYYNGEERAKGNILERFSAQQFPDLHSELNLSSLELGDSALYFCASSVGGLAGDTQYFGPGTRLTVL.

V gene TRBV5-1 combines with J gene TRBJ1-1, with TRBD1 identical over 7 bases. V trimming: 4 bases; J trimming: 4 bases; junction bases outside the gene matches: 4. Germline CDR1 is SGHRS and CDR2 is YFSETQ. The length of the CDR3 is 13 residues. The CDR3 nucleotides are TGCGCCAGCAGCGGGAACAGGGGCACTGAAGCTTTCTTT. Residues: CASSGNRGTEAFF.

In this sample, this clonotype turned up many times. V and J are TRBV2 and TRBJ1-5; D uncertain. V lost 6 bases, J lost 1 base, and 4 bases lay in between. Germline loops: CDR1 SNHLY, CDR2 FYNNEI. The CDR3 consists of 12 residues. CDR3 coding DNA: TGTGCCAGCAGACAAAGCAATCAGCCCCAGCATTTT. As protein: CASRQSNQPQHF.

In this sample, this clonotype turned up many times. V and J are TRBV6-5 and TRBJ1-6; D unclear. Germline loops: CDR1 MNHEY, CDR2 SVGAGI. The CDR3 sequence is 16 residues long. Between the trimmed V and J ends, which lost 4 bases and 4 bases, there was a span of 14 bases. CDR3 amino acids: CASSFNDGRYNSPLHF. DNA of the CDR3: TGTGCCAGCAGTTTCAACGACGGACGATATAATTCACCCCTCCACTTT.

The chain carries TRBV5-1 and TRBJ2-2; D is uncertain. The germline CDR1 and CDR2 sequences are SGHRS and YFSETQ. Trimming removed 3 bases from V and 1 base from J, with 10 bases in between. The CDR3 sequence is 15 residues long. For the CDR3, the DNA is TGCGCCAGCAGCTCTGACACCCGGAACACCGGGGAGCTGTTTTTT. Translating gives CASSSDTRNTGELFF.

The chain uses TRBV25-1 and TRBJ1-6, with unresolved D. Germline lookup yields CDR1 MGHDK and CDR2 SYGVNS. Between the trimmed V and J ends, which lost 3 bases and 5 bases, there was a span of 11 bases. CDR3 length equals 15 residues. This CDR3 is CASSDGTIDNSPLHF. CDR3 coding DNA: TGTGCCAGCAGTGATGGCACGATCGATAATTCACCCCTCCACTTT. The variable domain in full, completed from reference TRBV25-1 and TRBJ1-6, reads EADIYQTPRYLVIGTGKKITLECSQTMGHDKMYWYQQDPGMELHLIHYSYGVNSTEKGDLSSESTVSRIRTEHFPLTLESARPSHTSQYLCASSDGTIDNSPLHFGNGTRLTVT.

The chain joins TRBV5-4 to TRBJ1-2, with 9 bases aligning to TRBD1. V was pared by 4 bases and J by 7 bases, with 5 bases of the junction left unmatched. Germline CDR1 and CDR2: SGHNT and YYREEE (reference sequence). The CDR3 consists of 13 residues. The CDR3 DNA reads TGTGCCAGCAGCCAGGGACAGGGATCTGGCTACACCTTC. It yields the protein CASSQGQGSGYTF.

This clonotype was seen repeatedly, ten times or more. The CDR3 nucleotides are TGTGCCAGCAGCCCCCGGACAGGGGTATACGAGCAGTACTTC. This sequence encodes CASSPRTGVYEQYF. The chain carries TRBV5-8 and TRBJ2-7, with 9 positions matching TRBD1. CDR3 size: 14 residues. CDR1 is SGHTS, CDR2 YDEGEE, per germline. Unmatched junction bases numbered 6, after V lost 4 bases and J lost 4 bases.

This clonotype was counted many times. CDR3 in DNA: TGTGCCAGCAGCCTGATCGGGACAGGAGTCTCCTACGAGCAGTACTTC. This sequence encodes CASSLIGTGVSYEQYF. The chain employs TRBV4-2 and TRBJ2-7, with 8 positions matching TRBD1. This CDR3 comprises 16 residues. The V segment lost 4 bases and the J segment 0 bases; nucleotides outside the gene matches: 8. Germline assignment: CDR1 LGHNA and CDR2 YNFKEQ.

A few counts support this clonotype. This chain connects TRBV29-1 to TRBJ2-1, with D perhaps TRBD1 (7 bases). Germline assignment: CDR1 SQVTM and CDR2 ANQGSEA. The CDR3 is made up of 14 amino acids. The V end lost 2 bases, the J end lost 3 bases, and 11 bases lay between the germline ends. The CDR3 region is CSVESRGVYNEQFF. The CDR3 DNA reads TGCAGCGTTGAAAGCAGGGGGGTCTACAATGAGCAGTTCTTC.

This clonotype was counted ten times or more. This rearrangement joins TRBV12-3 or TRBV12-4 to TRBJ1-6; 7 nucleotides agree with TRBD1. The CDR3 length is 14 residues. Trimming at V came to 3 bases and at J to 8 bases, leaving 4 bases not matched to a gene. The CDR3 DNA follows: TGTGCCAGCAGTTTCGACAGGGTTGATTCACCCCTCCACTTT. Residues: CASSFDRVDSPLHF.

This rearrangement joins TRBV7-8 to TRBJ2-3; unclear D gene. This CDR3 has 13 amino acids. Germline V gene lookup returns CDR1 SGHVS and CDR2 FQNEAQ. Trimming took 7 bases from V and 0 from J, leaving 8 bases between them. The CDR3 loop reads CASTDSSTDTQYF. The CDR3 nucleotides read TGTGCCAGCACCGACTCCAGCACAGATACGCAGTATTTT.

The rearrangement links TRBV7-9 to TRBJ2-7; D is uncertain. This CDR3 spans 13 amino acids. Germline V gene sequence: CDR1 SEHNR, CDR2 FQNEAQ (reference sequence). Trimming took 0 bases from V and 4 from J, leaving 7 bases between them. As DNA, the CDR3 is TGTGCCAGCAGCTTAGCAGACCGTTACGAGCAGTACTTC. Protein product: CASSLADRYEQYF.

This clonotype showed up many times. J is TRBJ2-1 and V is TRBV15; 12 nucleotides match TRBD2. The CDR3 has 17 amino acids. Trimming removed 0 bases from V and 8 bases from J; junction bases left unmatched: 8. Germline CDR1 LNHNV, CDR2 YYDKDF (reference sequence). CDR3 amino acids: CATSRDRLAGAPDEQFF. Here the CDR3 DNA reads TGTGCCACCAGCAGAGATCGACTAGCGGGGGCCCCGGATGAGCAGTTCTTC.

The V call is TRBV7-8, the J call TRBJ1-1; D not certain. CDR3 length: 13 amino acids. Germline loops: CDR1 SGHVS, CDR2 FQNEAQ. The V gene lost 1 base and the J gene lost 5 bases, with 8 bases spanning the gap. CDR3 region: CASSLVQGTEAFF. In DNA, the CDR3 is TGTGCCAGCAGCTTAGTCCAAGGAACTGAAGCTTTCTTT.

Note on this clonotype: One end of the junction is discordant with germline, which a read error may explain. The chain couples TRBV19 to TRBJ1-5; maybe TRBD1 (5 bases). The CDR3 length is 13 residues. Germline CDR1 and CDR2: LNHDA and SQIVND (reference sequence). CDR3 nucleotide sequence: TGTCCCAGGGTGGACTATAGCAATCAGCCCCAGCATTTT. Its translation: CPRVDYSNQPQHF.

The chain carries TRBV2 and TRBJ2-5, with TRBD1 as a possible D gene (6 bases). Trimming removed 8 bases at V and 2 bases at J, with 12 bases between. Germline loops: CDR1 SNHLY, CDR2 FYNNEI. The CDR3 length is 13 residues. CDR3 loop: CASLRDIQETQYF. Written as DNA, the CDR3 is TGTGCCAGCCTCAGGGACATACAAGAGACCCAGTACTTC.